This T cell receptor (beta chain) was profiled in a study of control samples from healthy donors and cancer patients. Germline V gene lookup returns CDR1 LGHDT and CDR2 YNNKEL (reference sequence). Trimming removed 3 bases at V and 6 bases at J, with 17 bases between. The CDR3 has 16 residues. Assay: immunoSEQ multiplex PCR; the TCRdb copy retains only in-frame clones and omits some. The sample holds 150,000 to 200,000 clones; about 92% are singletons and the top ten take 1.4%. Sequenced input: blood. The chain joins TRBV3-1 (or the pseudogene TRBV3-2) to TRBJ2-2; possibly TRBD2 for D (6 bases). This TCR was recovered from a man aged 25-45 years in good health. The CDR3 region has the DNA TGTGCCAGCAGCCAGAGGAAGGCGGGGTTAGCCGGGGAGCTGTTTTTT. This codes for CASSQRKAGLAGELFF.